This section outlines one T cell receptor beta chain sequence together with its context. The antigen remains undetermined. The data stem from a study of cytomegalovirus exposure and HLA in healthy donors. PCR amplification relied on 60 Vbeta primers (plus 13 Jbeta primers). Profiling relied on immunoSEQ multiplex PCR, and the TCRdb table lists in-frame clones only, not all of them. Among around 100,000 clones listed, about three quarters were seen once. This CDR3 has 14 amino acids. The germline gives CDR1 SGHVS, CDR2 FQNEAQ. Trimming cost V 2 bases and J 2 bases; bases outside gene matches: 1. Study-wide results and caveats: Investigators reported some 150 TCR beta chains as tied to cytomegalovirus. Later analysis indicated greater clonal expansion among HLA-associated TCR beta chains than among equally common other chains.

The receptor comes from a man aged 55 to 70 in good health and CMV-seropositive. Sequencing input: PBMCs. The chain uses TRBV7-8 and TRBJ1-2, with 8 bases that match TRBD1. The CDR3 bases are TGTGCCAGCAGCTTAAGACAGGGGAACTATGGCTACACCTTC. Translated: CASSLRQGNYGYTF.